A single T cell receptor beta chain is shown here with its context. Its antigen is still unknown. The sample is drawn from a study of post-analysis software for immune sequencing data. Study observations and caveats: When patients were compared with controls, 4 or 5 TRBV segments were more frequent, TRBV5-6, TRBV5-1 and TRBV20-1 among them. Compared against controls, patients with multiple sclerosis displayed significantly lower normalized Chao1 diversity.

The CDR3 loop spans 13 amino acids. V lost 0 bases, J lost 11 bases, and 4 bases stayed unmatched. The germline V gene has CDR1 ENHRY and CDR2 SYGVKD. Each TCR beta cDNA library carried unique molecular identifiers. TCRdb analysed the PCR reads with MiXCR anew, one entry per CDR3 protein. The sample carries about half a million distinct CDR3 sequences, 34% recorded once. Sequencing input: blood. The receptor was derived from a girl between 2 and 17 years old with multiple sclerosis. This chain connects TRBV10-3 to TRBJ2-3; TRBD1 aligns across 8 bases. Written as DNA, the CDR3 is TGTGCCATCAGTGAGTCACAGGGGGTCGAGCAGTATTTT. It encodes CAISESQGVEQYF.